The clone carrying this T cell receptor (beta chain) was found a few times. The CDR3 extends over 12 amino acids. CDR1 and CDR2 (germline): MDHEN, SYDVKM. Trimming cost V 8 bases and J 0 bases, with 7 bases left between them. The sample is drawn from a study of blood T cell repertoires in COVID-19. The protocol was immunoSEQ multiplex PCR, while the TCRdb copy is restricted to in-frame clones and leaves out a portion. The sample includes roughly 310,000 clones, roughly 90% of them seen just once. V usage is TRBV28 and J usage is TRBJ1-2; a possible D gene is TRBD1 (5 bases). Material: peripheral blood. This receptor was identified in a woman aged 45 to 65 with active or convalescent COVID-19. The CDR3 DNA sequence: TGTGCCAGCCAGGGTACTAACTATGGCTACACCTTC. It yields the protein CASQGTNYGYTF.